The rows below give T cell receptor beta chains drawn from one sample of a study of blood T cell repertoires in COVID-19. Produced via immunoSEQ multiplex PCR; TCRdb's table is partial and in-frame only. Altogether around 290,000 clones are present, approximately 85% being singletons, with the ten largest covering around 0.9%. The sequenced sample consisted of PBMCs or T cells enriched from blood (not recorded which). These receptors were taken from a woman aged 25 to 45 who had recovered from COVID-19. CDR3s include the opening cysteine and the closing phenylalanine or tryptophan. A D gene is named only where the DNA matches it firmly. Only some rows state a clone size, as once, few, many or a class for expanded clones.

TRBV18	-	-	TRBJ2-7	CASSPLSFRQEQYF	TGTGCCAGCTCACCACTCTCTTTCAGACAAGAGCAGTACTTC
TRBV27	few	TRBD1	TRBJ2-7	CASSLSWVGTGQDEQYF	TGTGCCAGCAGTTTATCGTGGGTTGGGACAGGGCAAGACGAGCAGTACTTC
TRBV24-1	-	-	TRBJ2-7	CATSDTYEQYF	TGTGCCACCAGTGACACCTACGAGCAGTACTTC
TRBV28	-	TRBD2	TRBJ2-2	CASTPSGATNTGELFF	TGTGCCAGCACCCCCAGCGGGGCCACGAACACCGGGGAGCTGTTTTTT
TRBV27	-	-	TRBJ1-5	CASSSFPRYSNQPQHF	TGTGCCAGCAGTTCCTTCCCTAGATATAGCAATCAGCCCCAGCATTTT
TRBV6-5	-	TRBD1	TRBJ1-4	CASSTGTGEKLFF	TGTGCCAGCAGTACTGGGACAGGGGAAAAACTGTTTTTT
TRBV9	-	-	TRBJ2-7	CASSVAPQTSYEQYF	TGTGCCAGCAGCGTAGCTCCACAGACCTCCTACGAGCAGTACTTC
TRBV7-2	-	TRBD1	TRBJ2-7	CASTPGTGTSYEQYF	TGTGCCAGCACCCCTGGGACAGGGACCTCCTACGAGCAGTACTTC
TRBV7-3	-	-	TRBJ1-1	CASSLIGGPTEAFF	TGTGCCAGCAGCTTAATAGGGGGACCCACTGAAGCTTTCTTT
TRBV5-4	-	TRBD1	TRBJ2-7	CASSSRTGSTYEQYF	TGTGCCAGCAGCTCACGGACAGGGTCCACCTACGAGCAGTACTTC
TRBV10-1	-	TRBD2	TRBJ2-1	CASRGTIRGMNEQFF	TGCGCCAGCAGAGGGACTATCCGGGGGATGAATGAGCAGTTCTTC
TRBV24-1	few	-	TRBJ2-7	CATSEGQPNSYEQYF	TGTGCCACCAGCGAAGGACAGCCCAATTCCTACGAGCAGTACTTC
TRBV7-2	few	-	TRBJ1-4	CASSLIQGQKLFF	TGTGCCAGCAGCTTAATTCAGGGGCAGAAACTGTTTTTT
TRBV1	-	-	TRBJ1-1	CTSSQSQTRQGGTEAFF	TGCACCAGCAGCCAATCACAAACCCGACAGGGCGGGACTGAAGCTTTCTTT
TRBV2	-	-	TRBJ2-2	CASRETAGRGTGELFF	TGTGCCAGCAGAGAAACGGCGGGAAGGGGAACCGGGGAGCTGTTTTTT
TRBV18	-	TRBD1	TRBJ1-2	CASSPGTVYGYTF	TGTGCCAGCTCACCAGGGACAGTTTATGGCTACACCTTC
TRBV5-1	-	TRBD1	TRBJ1-2	CASSQQGGYGYTF	TGCGCCAGCAGTCAACAGGGGGGTTATGGCTACACCTTC
TRBV24-1	-	-	TRBJ1-1	CATSDWDISKAFF	TGTGCCACCAGTGATTGGGACATTTCAAAAGCTTTCTTT
TRBV5-4	-	-	TRBJ2-7	CASSLGRTRDSEQYF	TGTGCCAGCAGCTTGGGTCGGACAAGAGACTCCGAGCAGTACTTC
TRBV5-1	-	-	TRBJ1-1	CASSLAQGTTEAFF	TGCGCCAGCAGCTTGGCACAGGGCACCACTGAAGCTTTCTTT
TRBV9	-	-	TRBJ1-2	CASSVASVWSGDYGYTF	TGTGCCAGCAGCGTAGCTTCAGTCTGGTCAGGGGACTATGGCTACACCTTC
TRBV5-1	-	TRBD1	TRBJ1-2	CASSLGGQLNYGYTF	TGCGCCAGCAGCTTGGGGGGACAGTTAAACTATGGCTACACCTTC
TRBV11-3	-	TRBD2	TRBJ2-1	CASSTQRGGLFHEQFF	TGTGCCAGCAGCACGCAGCGGGGGGGCTTGTTCCATGAGCAGTTCTTC
TRBV10-3	few	TRBD1	TRBJ1-1	CAISEWGQGETEAFF	TGTGCCATCAGTGAATGGGGACAGGGAGAAACTGAAGCTTTCTTT
TRBV3-1/TRBV3-2	once	TRBD1	TRBJ1-2	CASHGGQNYGYTF	TGTGCCAGCCACGGGGGACAGAACTATGGCTACACCTTC
TRBV18	-	TRBD1	TRBJ1-1	CASSSLPGQMNTEAFF	TGTGCCAGCTCTAGCCTCCCGGGACAGATGAACACTGAAGCTTTCTTT
TRBV19	-	TRBD1	TRBJ1-1	CASSMSRDRVDTEAFF	TGTGCCAGTAGTATGTCCCGGGACAGGGTGGACACTGAAGCTTTCTTT
TRBV11-3	-	-	TRBJ1-2	CASSPETDFYGYTF	TGTGCCAGCAGCCCAGAGACAGACTTCTATGGCTACACCTTC
TRBV6-1	-	-	TRBJ2-2	CASSETLGAGELFF	TGTGCCAGCAGTGAGACCCTAGGGGCCGGGGAGCTGTTTTTT
TRBV27	-	TRBD1	TRBJ2-2	CASSSIGTANTGELFF	TGTGCCAGCAGTTCCATCGGGACAGCTAACACCGGGGAGCTGTTTTTT
TRBV6-1	-	-	TRBJ1-1	CASSDQGSAFF	TGTGCCAGCAGTGACCAGGGATCCGCTTTCTTT
TRBV5-1	-	-	TRBJ1-1	CASSSGSPNTEAFF	TGCGCCAGCAGCTCTGGCAGTCCGAACACTGAAGCTTTCTTT
TRBV2	once	TRBD2	TRBJ2-1	CASSVKTRLAVTYNEQFF	TGTGCCAGCAGCGTAAAGACCCGACTAGCGGTAACCTACAATGAGCAGTTCTTC
TRBV7-9	-	TRBD1	TRBJ2-7	CASSFRQGSHEQYF	TGTGCCAGCAGCTTCCGACAGGGGTCCCACGAGCAGTACTTC
TRBV27	-	-	TRBJ2-1	CASSARGGAWNEQFF	TGTGCCAGCAGTGCCAGAGGGGGGGCCTGGAATGAGCAGTTCTTC
TRBV11-3	-	TRBD1	TRBJ2-7	CASSLGQGSEQYF	TGTGCCAGCAGCTTGGGACAGGGATCCGAGCAGTACTTC
TRBV19	-	TRBD1	TRBJ2-5	CATRGQETQYF	TGTGCCACCAGGGGGCAAGAGACCCAGTACTTC
TRBV28	-	-	TRBJ1-1	CASSFVIEVQRGVGAEAFF	TGTGCCAGCAGTTTTGTCATCGAGGTGCAGCGGGGGGTGGGAGCTGAAGCTTTCTTT
TRBV5-5	-	-	TRBJ1-1	CASSPSQGHTEAFF	TGTGCCAGCAGTCCATCTCAGGGTCACACTGAAGCTTTCTTT
TRBV5-1	once	-	TRBJ2-7	CASSLDRVGVQYF	TGCGCCAGCAGCTTGGACAGGGTAGGGGTGCAGTACTTC
TRBV4-1	-	-	TRBJ2-2	CASSQGATNTGELFF	TGCGCCAGCAGCCAGGGGGCTACGAACACCGGGGAGCTGTTTTTT
TRBV18	-	-	TRBJ2-2	CASSPQGGTGELFF	TGTGCCAGCTCACCCCAAGGGGGCACCGGGGAGCTGTTTTTT
TRBV28	-	-	TRBJ1-2	CASSLFRSGYTF	TGTGCCAGCAGCCTTTTCAGGTCTGGCTACACCTTC
TRBV3-1/TRBV3-2	-	-	TRBJ1-1	CASSQDGGEGNTEAFF	TGTGCCAGCAGCCAAGATGGGGGCGAAGGGAACACTGAAGCTTTCTTT
TRBV3-1/TRBV3-2	once	TRBD1	TRBJ1-2	CASSQNRGNPYGYTF	TGTGCCAGCAGCCAAAACAGGGGGAATCCCTATGGCTACACCTTC
TRBV27	-	-	TRBJ1-6	CASSGMGGANSPLHF	TGTGCCAGCAGTGGGATGGGGGGGGCTAATTCACCCCTCCACTTT
TRBV5-1	-	TRBD2	TRBJ2-7	CASSLWPGEAGGGSYEQYF	TGCGCCAGCAGCCTGTGGCCAGGCGAAGCGGGAGGGGGATCCTACGAGCAGTACTTC
TRBV10-3	-	-	TRBJ1-2	CAVKGGSNYGYTF	TGTGCCGTCAAGGGGGGGTCTAACTATGGCTACACCTTC
TRBV9	-	TRBD2	TRBJ2-1	CASSVGLPGTSDNEQFF	TGTGCCAGCAGCGTAGGTTTACCCGGGACTAGTGACAATGAGCAGTTCTTC